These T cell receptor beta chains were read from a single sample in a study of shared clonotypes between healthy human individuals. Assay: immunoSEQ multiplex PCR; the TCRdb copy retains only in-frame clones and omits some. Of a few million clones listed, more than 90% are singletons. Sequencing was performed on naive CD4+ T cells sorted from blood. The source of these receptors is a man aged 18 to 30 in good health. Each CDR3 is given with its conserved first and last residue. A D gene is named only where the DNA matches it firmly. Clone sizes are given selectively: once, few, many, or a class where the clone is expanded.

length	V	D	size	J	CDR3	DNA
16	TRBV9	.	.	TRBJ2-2	CASSVGLGPNTGELFF	TGTGCCAGCAGCGTAGGTCTTGGACCGAACACCGGGGAGCTGTTTTTT
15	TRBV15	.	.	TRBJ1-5	CATSREGQGWRAQHF	TGTGCCACCAGCAGAGAGGGTCAGGGGTGGAGAGCCCAGCATTTT
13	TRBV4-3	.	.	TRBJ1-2	CASSQAAGYGYTF	TGCGCCAGCAGCCAAGCGGCAGGTTATGGCTACACCTTC
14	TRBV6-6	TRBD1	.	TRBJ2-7	CASSPGQGGYEQYF	TGTGCCAGCAGTCCGGGACAGGGAGGCTACGAGCAGTACTTC
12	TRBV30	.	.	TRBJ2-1	CAWSGRAGEQFF	TGTGCCTGGTCAGGACGCGCGGGTGAGCAGTTCTTC
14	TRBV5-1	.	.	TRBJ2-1	CASSRNGQNNEQFF	TGCGCCAGCAGCCGAAACGGACAGAACAATGAGCAGTTCTTC
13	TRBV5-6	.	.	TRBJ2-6	CASSFLGANVLTF	TGTGCCAGCAGCTTTCTAGGGGCCAACGTCCTGACTTTC
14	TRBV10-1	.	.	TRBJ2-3	CASRESGDTDTQYF	TGCGCCAGCAGAGAGTCGGGAGACACAGATACGCAGTATTTT
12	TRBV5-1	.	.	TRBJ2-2	CASSRGTGELFF	TGCGCCAGTTCCCGGGGAACCGGGGAGCTGTTTTTT
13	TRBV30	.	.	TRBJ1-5	CAWSVNSNQPQHF	TGTGCCTGGAGTGTAAATTCCAATCAGCCCCAGCATTTT
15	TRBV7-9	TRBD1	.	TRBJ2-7	CASSATGVLSYEQYF	TGTGCCAGCAGCGCCACAGGGGTGTTATCCTACGAGCAGTACTTC
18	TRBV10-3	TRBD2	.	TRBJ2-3	CAISKVPGLAGSTDTQYF	TGTGCCATCAGTAAGGTCCCTGGGCTAGCGGGCAGCACAGATACGCAGTATTTT
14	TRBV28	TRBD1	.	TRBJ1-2	CASRVGQGRYGYTF	TGTGCCAGCAGGGTTGGACAGGGAAGGTATGGCTACACCTTC
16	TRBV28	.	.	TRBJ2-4	CASSLRLELAKNIQYF	TGTGCCAGCAGTCTCCGACTAGAGTTAGCCAAAAACATTCAGTACTTC
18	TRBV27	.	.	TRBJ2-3	CASSLRPYLRGITDTQYF	TGTGCCAGCAGTTTACGGCCCTACTTACGGGGCATTACAGATACGCAGTATTTT
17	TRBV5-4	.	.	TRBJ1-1	CASSFQPAGRVNTEAFF	TGTGCCAGCAGCTTTCAGCCTGCGGGACGGGTGAACACTGAAGCTTTCTTT
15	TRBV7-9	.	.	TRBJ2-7	CASSFGRTDSYEQYF	TGTGCCAGCAGCTTCGGCAGGACCGACTCCTACGAGCAGTACTTC
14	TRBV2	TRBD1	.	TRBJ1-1	CASSRDRPNTEAFF	TGTGCCAGCAGTAGGGACAGGCCTAACACTGAAGCTTTCTTT
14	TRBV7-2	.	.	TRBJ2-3	CASSTLWGTDTQYF	TGTGCCAGCAGCACGCTCTGGGGTACAGATACGCAGTATTTT
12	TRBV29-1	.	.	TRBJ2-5	CSVSGTRETQYF	TGCAGCGTCTCCGGGACAAGAGAGACCCAGTACTTC
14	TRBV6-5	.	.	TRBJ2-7	CASSRDGDTYEQYF	TGTGCCAGCAGCCGGGACGGCGATACCTACGAGCAGTACTTC
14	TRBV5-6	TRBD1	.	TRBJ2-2	CASSRLTGPGELFF	TGTGCCAGCAGCAGACTGACAGGGCCCGGGGAGCTGTTTTTT
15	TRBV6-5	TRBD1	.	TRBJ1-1	CASRRLTGGRTEAFF	TGTGCCAGCAGGCGATTGACAGGGGGCAGGACTGAAGCTTTCTTT
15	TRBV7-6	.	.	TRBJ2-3	CASSLGPADTDTQYF	TGTGCCAGCAGCTTAGGGCCGGCCGACACAGATACGCAGTATTTT
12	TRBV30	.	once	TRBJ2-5	CAWSVIIETQYF	TGTGCCTGGAGTGTTATCATTGAGACCCAGTACTTC
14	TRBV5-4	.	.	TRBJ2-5	CASSLVGGLETQYF	TGTGCCAGCAGCTTGGTTGGGGGGCTCGAGACCCAGTACTTC